The 28 T cell receptor beta chains reported below all come from one sample, sequenced in a study of T-cell reconstitution after alpha-beta-depleted transplantation in children. It was with unique molecular identifiers that the TCRbeta library was prepared. TCRdb fed the PCR reads into MiXCR, producing one record per CDR3 protein. The data hold hundreds of thousands of distinct CDR3 sequences, with 10% observed a single time. The input for sequencing was PBMCs, taken before TCRalphabeta/CD19-depleted stem cell transplant. The receptor source for this set is a boy in the first two years of life with acute myeloid leukemia, due to receive a stem cell transplant.

Comment on this clonotype: This may arise from a read error, as a much more abundant clone is one base away. The chain links TRBV12-3 or TRBV12-4 to TRBJ1-2; possible D gene TRBD1, 6 bases. V was clipped by 6 bases and J by 12 bases, with 17 bases between them. The CDR3 is made up of 12 amino acids. CDR3 residues: CASSLQGRMDTF. DNA of the CDR3: TGTGCCAGCAGCCTGCAGGGGAGGATGGACACCTTC.

In its sample, this clonotype was seen many times. The chain has TRBV5-1 and TRBJ1-4; 7 bases align to TRBD1. This CDR3 spans 16 amino acids. V lost 4 bases and J lost 0; bases outside the gene matches: 6. CDR1 is SGHRS, CDR2 YFSETQ, per germline. The CDR3: CASSRGQPTTNEKLFF. The CDR3 nucleotides read TGCGCCAGCAGCAGGGGACAGCCAACAACTAATGAAAAACTGTTTTTT.

This clonotype was found many times. The rearrangement uses TRBV28 and TRBJ1-5; D is unresolved. CDR1 is MDHEN and CDR2 is SYDVKM in the germline V gene. The CDR3 has 15 residues. The V gene lost 6 bases and the J gene lost 0 bases, with 12 bases spanning the gap. The CDR3 nucleotides read TGTGCCAGCAGCTTTGAAGGGTTTAGCAATCAGCCCCAGCATTTT. Translating it yields CASSFEGFSNQPQHF.

This clonotype was seen a handful of times. The chain recombines TRBV20-1 with TRBJ1-2, with unresolved D. The germline gives CDR1 DFQATT, CDR2 SNEGSKA (reference sequence). V gave up 2 bases and J gave up 3 bases, with 19 bases separating them. This CDR3 is 16 amino acids long. The CDR3 nucleotides read TGCAGTGCTAGATCCAGGCAGTCGCCCGGAGACTATGGCTACACCTTC. It is translated as CSARSRQSPGDYGYTF.

This clonotype was picked up many times. The rearrangement joins TRBV5-6 to TRBJ2-1, with D unresolved. The CDR3 extends over 11 amino acids. Between the trimmed V and J ends, which lost 4 bases and 7 bases, there was a span of 6 bases. Per germline, CDR1 SGHDT and CDR2 YYEEEE. The DNA of the CDR3 is TGTGCCAGCAGCGGTGATAATGAGCAGTTCTTC. Its protein is CASSGDNEQFF.

This clonotype occurred many times. This chain links TRBV12-3 or TRBV12-4 with TRBJ2-7; no definite D call. V lost 6 bases to trimming and J lost 8 bases, with 14 bases between them. The CDR3 spans 12 residues. Here the CDR3 reads CASSAAPTKQYF. As DNA, the CDR3 is TGTGCCAGCAGCGCCGCCCCTACCAAGCAGTACTTC.

This clonotype was detected many times. V gene TRBV12-3 or TRBV12-4 combines with J gene TRBJ2-7; no firm D call. The CDR3 runs to 14 residues. Between the trimmed V and J ends, which lost 0 bases and 3 bases, there was a span of 9 bases. Written as DNA, the CDR3 is TGTGCCAGCAGTTTAGCGGGGATTTTCTACGAGCAGTACTTC. This codes for CASSLAGIFYEQYF.

This clonotype was seen many times. The CDR3 DNA follows: TGTGCCAGCAGTTACTCCCCTGATCAGCCCCAGCATTTT. This codes for CASSYSPDQPQHF. The chain recombines TRBV6-6 with TRBJ1-5; D remains unclear. CDR1 is MNHNY, CDR2 SVGAGI, per germline (reference sequence). The CDR3 length is 13 residues. Trimming pared 0 bases from V and 5 bases from J, leaving 5 bases between.

This clonotype occurred many times. The genes are TRBV4-3 and TRBJ2-2; either TRBD1 or TRBD2 may fit D (6 bases each). Trimming took 1 base from V and 5 from J, leaving 14 bases between them. Germline V CDR1 and CDR2: LGHNA, YSLEER. This CDR3 contains 16 residues. This chain's CDR3 is CASSQGRGVVTGELFF. For the CDR3, the DNA is TGCGCCAGCAGCCAAGGGAGGGGGGTGGTGACCGGGGAGCTGTTTTTT.

The chain combines TRBV4-1 with TRBJ2-7; 7 nucleotides match TRBD1. V was pared by 4 bases and J by 2 bases, with 8 bases of the junction left unmatched. Germline lookup yields CDR1 MGHRA and CDR2 YSYEKL. The length of the CDR3 is 15 residues. CDR3 amino acids: CASSPYEGAAYEQYF. The CDR3 nucleotides read TGCGCCAGCAGCCCTTATGAGGGGGCTGCCTACGAGCAGTACTTC.

This clonotype was counted many times. The chain combines TRBV27 with TRBJ1-6, with D unclear. The V and J ends lost 5 bases and 2 bases respectively, with 10 bases between them. This CDR3 comprises 15 residues. Per germline, CDR1 MNHEY and CDR2 SMNVEV (reference sequence). CDR3 region: CASSTIMTYNSPLHF. The CDR3 DNA follows: TGTGCCAGCAGTACTATCATGACCTATAATTCACCCCTCCACTTT.

In its sample, this clonotype was seen many times. The CDR3 here is CASSYWTPDSYEQYF. CDR3 in DNA: TGTGCCAGCAGTTACTGGACACCGGACTCCTACGAGCAGTACTTC. V and J are TRBV6-5 and TRBJ2-7; tentative D call: TRBD1 (5 bases). Germline V gene sequence: CDR1 MNHEY, CDR2 SVGAGI. Trimming shortened V by 1 base and J by 0 bases, and 10 bases separated the two germline ends. CDR3 length: 15 amino acids.

This clonotype has ten or more counts. This rearrangement joins TRBV7-9 to TRBJ2-7; D perhaps matches TRBD2 (5 bases). CDR1 is SEHNR and CDR2 is FQNEAQ in the germline V gene (reference sequence). This CDR3 comprises 12 residues. The germline V and J ends were trimmed by 6 bases and 7 bases, with 13 bases remaining between them. The CDR3 bases are TGTGCCAGCAGTACAACAAGGAGGGAGCAGTACTTC. Its translation is CASSTTRREQYF.

This clonotype was seen at least ten times. The rearrangement links TRBV20-1 to TRBJ2-3, with D perhaps TRBD2 (6 bases). V lost 3 bases and J 1 base, leaving 17 bases between the germline ends. CDR3 length: 16 amino acids. Germline V gives CDR1 DFQATT, CDR2 SNEGSKA (reference sequence). The chain's CDR3 is CSASGGADPGTDTQYF. The DNA of the CDR3 is TGCAGTGCTAGCGGGGGAGCCGACCCCGGCACAGATACGCAGTATTTT.

This clonotype was picked up a small number of times. This sequence joins TRBV6-5 and TRBJ1-4; D gene unclear. Germline-derived CDR1 and CDR2 are MNHEY and SVGAGI. The CDR3 runs 14 residues. V lost 3 bases and J lost 8, with 13 bases in between. The CDR3 region has the DNA TGTGCCAGCAGTTATACGGGTGTTAGCGAAAAACTGTTTTTT. It encodes CASSYTGVSEKLFF.

This clonotype has at least ten counts. The chain links TRBV28 to TRBJ2-7, with 7 positions matching TRBD2. Germline CDR1 MDHEN, CDR2 SYDVKM. The CDR3 loop spans 13 amino acids. V was clipped by 4 bases and J by 3 bases; unmatched bases: 3. The CDR3 sequence is CASSSAGYYEQYF. CDR3 coding DNA: TGTGCCAGCAGTTCAGCGGGATACTACGAGCAGTACTTC.

This clonotype was seen ten or more times. The chain couples TRBV20-1 to TRBJ2-3, with D hard to call. Per the germline V gene, CDR1 is DFQATT and CDR2 is SNEGSKA (reference sequence). The CDR3 has 13 amino acids. The V end was cut by 5 bases, the J end by 0 bases, with 9 bases between. The CDR3, as DNA: TGCAGTGCTTCTTTGACTAGCACAGATACGCAGTATTTT. Translation gives CSASLTSTDTQYF.

This clonotype was seen ten or more times. This sequence joins TRBV5-6 and TRBJ1-5; D is unresolved. This CDR3 comprises 14 residues. CDR1 is SGHDT, CDR2 YYEEEE, per germline. Trimming removed 4 bases from V and 1 base from J, with 9 bases in between. The CDR3 sequence is CASSPRASNQPQHF. DNA of the CDR3: TGTGCCAGCAGCCCTCGGGCCAGCAATCAGCCCCAGCATTTT.

The table lists this clonotype with a few counts. The chain has TRBV28 and TRBJ2-5, with 13 bases aligning to TRBD2. Trimming cost V 9 bases and J 7 bases; bases outside gene matches: 20. The germline V gene encodes CDR1 MDHEN and CDR2 SYDVKM. This CDR3 contains 18 residues. CDR3 residues: CARGLGLAGKYFLRTQYF. CDR3 nucleotides: TGTGCCAGAGGACTGGGACTAGCGGGAAAGTACTTCCTGAGGACCCAGTACTTC.

This clonotype was seen ten or more times. The rearrangement uses TRBV6-1 and TRBJ2-7, with unresolved D. Germline loops: CDR1 MNHNS, CDR2 SASEGT. V was pared by 3 bases and J by 0 bases, with 6 bases between. The CDR3 is 13 residues long. CDR3 sequence reads: CASSDENSYEQYF. As DNA, the CDR3 is TGTGCCAGCAGTGACGAGAACTCCTACGAGCAGTACTTC.

A word on this clonotype: A much larger clonotype is one base distant, so this may be a read error. The chain joins TRBV7-3 to TRBJ2-3; the D gene is possibly TRBD1 (5 bases). This CDR3 comprises 15 residues. Germline V gene lookup returns CDR1 SGHTA and CDR2 FQGTGA. The CDR3 nucleotides read TGTGCCAGCTGTAGTACAAGGGGCTGCACAGATACGCGGTATTTT. Translated, it gives CASCSTRGCTDTRYF.

This clonotype was observed a single time. Possible read error: a much larger clone is one base away. The J gene is TRBJ1-4, the V gene TRBV28; the D is unclear. The CDR3 totals 14 residues. Germline V gene lookup returns CDR1 MDHEN and CDR2 SYDVKM. In DNA form, the CDR3 reads TGTGCCAGCAGTCCCGAACTGGGCTATGAAAACCTGTTTTTT. It encodes CASSPELGYENLFF.

Of note for this clonotype: An end of the junction does not agree with germline; a read error may underlie this. The rearrangement links TRBV20-1 to TRBJ1-5, with a tentative D call TRBD1 (6 bases). CDR3 length: 17 amino acids. Germline V gene lookup returns CDR1 DFQATT and CDR2 SNEGSKA (reference sequence). The DNA of the CDR3 is TGCTGTGCTAGCGGTTCCACACACACAGGGTACAATCAGCCCCAGCATTTT. Protein sequence: CCASGSTHTGYNQPQHF.

This clonotype was seen repeatedly, ten times or more. This rearrangement joins TRBV28 to TRBJ2-1; 9 nucleotides align to TRBD1. Trimming took 6 bases from V and 0 from J; bases not matched to a gene: 6. The germline CDR1 and CDR2 sequences are MDHEN and SYDVKM. The CDR3 is 16 residues long. CDR3 in DNA: TGTGCCAGCAGGGGTCTGGACAGGGGCTCCTACAATGAGCAGTTCTTC. Its translation: CASRGLDRGSYNEQFF.

This clonotype was observed at least ten times. The V call is TRBV5-1, the J call TRBJ2-7, with 13 bases that match TRBD2. The CDR3 loop spans 15 amino acids. Germline assignment: CDR1 SGHRS and CDR2 YFSETQ. V shed 4 bases, J shed 5 bases, and the junction held 6 bases outside the gene matches. The CDR3 region is CASSPPGLAGNEQYF. Written as DNA, the CDR3 is TGCGCCAGCAGCCCACCGGGACTAGCGGGAAACGAGCAGTACTTC.

In the case of this clonotype: This could be a read error, since a much larger clone is one nucleotide away. The chain is built from TRBV7-9 and TRBJ1-6, with D unclear. V dropped 2 bases and J dropped 11 bases, with 10 bases sitting between them. The CDR3 runs to 13 residues. Germline V gene data show CDR1 as SEHNR and CDR2 as FQNEAQ (reference sequence). The CDR3 DNA reads as TGTGCCAGCAGCTTAAGGTTCGGGGCACCCCTCCACTTT. This gives the protein CASSLRFGAPLHF. Full variable domain (remainder filled in from reference TRBV7-9 and TRBJ1-6): DTGVSQNPRHKITKRGQNVTFRCDPISEHNRLYWYRQTLGQGPEFLTYFQNEAQLEKSRLLSDRFSAERPKGSFSTLEIQRTEQGDSAMYLCASSLRFGAPLHFGNGTRLTVT.

This clonotype was recorded many times. The J gene is TRBJ2-7, the V gene TRBV7-2, with D perhaps matching TRBD2 (7 bases). The CDR3 totals 16 residues. V dropped 5 bases and J dropped 0 bases, with 17 bases sitting between them. CDR1 SGHTA and CDR2 FQGNSA come from the germline V gene. CDR3 region: CASSPLGGPSSYEQYF. CDR3 in DNA: TGTGCCAGCAGCCCTCTCGGGGGGCCAAGCTCCTACGAGCAGTACTTC.

The chain has TRBV9 and TRBJ2-2; D unclear. Trimming cost V 0 bases and J 0 bases, with 6 bases left between them. This CDR3 is 15 amino acids long. Germline assignment: CDR1 SGDLS and CDR2 YYNGEE. The CDR3 nucleotides are TGTGCCAGCAGCGTAGAAGTAACGAACACCGGGGAGCTGTTTTTT. It translates to CASSVEVTNTGELFF. Full variable domain (remainder filled in from reference TRBV9 and TRBJ2-2): DSGVTQTPKHLITATGQRVTLRCSPRSGDLSVYWYQQSLDQGLQFLIQYYNGEERAKGNILERFSAQQFPDLHSELNLSSLELGDSALYFCASSVEVTNTGELFFGEGSRLTVL.